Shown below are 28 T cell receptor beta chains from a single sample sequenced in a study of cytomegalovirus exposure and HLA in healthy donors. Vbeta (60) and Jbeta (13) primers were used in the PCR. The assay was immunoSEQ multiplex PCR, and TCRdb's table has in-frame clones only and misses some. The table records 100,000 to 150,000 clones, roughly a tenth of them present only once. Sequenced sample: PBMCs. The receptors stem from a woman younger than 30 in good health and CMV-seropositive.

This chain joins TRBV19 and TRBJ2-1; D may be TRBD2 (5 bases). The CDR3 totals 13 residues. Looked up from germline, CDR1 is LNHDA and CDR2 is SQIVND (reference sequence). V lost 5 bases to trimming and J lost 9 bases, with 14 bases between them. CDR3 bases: TGTGCCAGTAGTGCCCTATTAGCGAGTGAGCAGTTCTTC. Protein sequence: CASSALLASEQFF.

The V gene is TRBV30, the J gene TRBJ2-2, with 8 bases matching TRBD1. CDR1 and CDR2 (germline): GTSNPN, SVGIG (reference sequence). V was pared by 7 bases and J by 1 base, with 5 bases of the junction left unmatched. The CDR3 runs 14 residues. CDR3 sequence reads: CAFSGTGNTGELFF. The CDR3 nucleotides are TGTGCCTTCTCCGGGACAGGGAACACCGGGGAGCTGTTTTTT. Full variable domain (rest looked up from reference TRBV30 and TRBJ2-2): SQTIHQWPATLVQPVGSPLSLECTVEGTSNPNLYWYRQAAGRGLQLLFYSVGIGQISSEVPQNLSASRPQDRQFILSSKKLLLSDSGFYLCAFSGTGNTGELFFGEGSRLTVL.

Here the CDR3 reads CASSSRGRGDAGNTIYF. The CDR3, as DNA: TGTGCCAGCAGCTCTCGGGGCAGGGGGGACGCAGGAAACACCATATATTTT. The J gene is TRBJ1-3, the V gene TRBV11-2, with 7 bases identical to TRBD1. V gave up 4 bases and J gave up 4 bases; unmatched junction bases: 13. CDR3 length: 17 amino acids. CDR1 is SGHAT and CDR2 is FQNNGV in the germline V gene.

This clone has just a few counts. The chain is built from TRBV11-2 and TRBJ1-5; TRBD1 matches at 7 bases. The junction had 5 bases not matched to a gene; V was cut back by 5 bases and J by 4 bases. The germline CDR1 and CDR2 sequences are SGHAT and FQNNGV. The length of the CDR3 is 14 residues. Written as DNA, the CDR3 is TGTGCCAGCAGCCAGGGACAGCCGAATCAGCCCCAGCATTTT. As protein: CASSQGQPNQPQHF.

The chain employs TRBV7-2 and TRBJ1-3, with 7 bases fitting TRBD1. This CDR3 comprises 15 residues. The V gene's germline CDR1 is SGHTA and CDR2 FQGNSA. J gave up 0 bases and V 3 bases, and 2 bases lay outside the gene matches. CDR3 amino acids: CASSLTGFSGNTIYF. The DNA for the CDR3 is TGTGCCAGCAGCTTGACAGGGTTCTCTGGAAACACCATATATTTT. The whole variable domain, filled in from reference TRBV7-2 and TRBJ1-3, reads GAGVSQSPSNKVTEKGKDVELRCDPISGHTALYWYRQSLGQGLEFLIYFQGNSAPDKSGLPSDRFSAERTGGSVSTLTIQRTQQEDSAVYLCASSLTGFSGNTIYFGEGSWLTVV.

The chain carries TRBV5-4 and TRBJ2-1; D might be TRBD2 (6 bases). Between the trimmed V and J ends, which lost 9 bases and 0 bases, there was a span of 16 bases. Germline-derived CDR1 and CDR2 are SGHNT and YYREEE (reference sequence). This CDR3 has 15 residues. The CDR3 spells CATANGGTSYNEQFF. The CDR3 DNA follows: TGTGCCACTGCCAACGGGGGTACCTCCTACAATGAGCAGTTCTTC.

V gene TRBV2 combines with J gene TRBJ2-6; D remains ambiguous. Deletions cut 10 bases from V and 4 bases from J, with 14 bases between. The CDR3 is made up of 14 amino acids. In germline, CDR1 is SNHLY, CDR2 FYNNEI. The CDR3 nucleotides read TGTGCCAACCGAGTGGTCGAGGGGGCCAACGTCCTGACTTTC. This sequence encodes CANRVVEGANVLTF.

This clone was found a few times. The CDR3 DNA reads as TGTGCCAGCACCAGGGGGCAGGGCGAGCAGTACTTC. This translates into CASTRGQGEQYF. This chain joins TRBV6-1 and TRBJ2-7, with 8 bases identical to TRBD1. The CDR3 is 12 residues long. Unmatched junction bases numbered 5, after V lost 7 bases and J lost 6 bases. CDR1 MNHNS and CDR2 SASEGT come from the germline V gene.

Here the CDR3 DNA reads TGTGCCAGCAGCTTTACAGGGGGCCACAATGAGCAGTTCTTC. Amino acids: CASSFTGGHNEQFF. The V call is TRBV11-2, the J call TRBJ2-1, with 9 nucleotides matching TRBD1. The CDR3 totals 14 residues. V shed 3 bases, J shed 5 bases, and the junction held 2 bases outside the gene matches. Germline V lookup: CDR1 SGHAT, CDR2 FQNNGV.

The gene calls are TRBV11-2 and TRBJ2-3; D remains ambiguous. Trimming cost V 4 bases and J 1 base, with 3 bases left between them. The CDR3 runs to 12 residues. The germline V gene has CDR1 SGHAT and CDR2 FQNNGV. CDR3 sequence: CASSSGTDTQYF. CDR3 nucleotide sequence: TGTGCCAGCAGCTCTGGCACAGATACGCAGTATTTT.

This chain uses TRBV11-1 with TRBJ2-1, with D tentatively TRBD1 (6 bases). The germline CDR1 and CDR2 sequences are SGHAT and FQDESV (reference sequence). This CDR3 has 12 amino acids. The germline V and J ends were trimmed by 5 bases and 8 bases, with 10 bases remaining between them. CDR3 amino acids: CASSGDRHEQFF. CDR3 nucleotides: TGTGCCAGCAGCGGAGACAGGCATGAGCAGTTCTTC.

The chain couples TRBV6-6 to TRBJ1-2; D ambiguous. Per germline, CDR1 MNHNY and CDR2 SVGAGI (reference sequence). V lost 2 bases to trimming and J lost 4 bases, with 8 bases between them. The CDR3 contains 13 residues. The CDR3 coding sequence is TGTGCCAGCAGTTACGGACTGATCTATGGCTACACCTTC. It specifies CASSYGLIYGYTF.

The CDR3: CASSLAQGDQPQHF. In nucleotides, the CDR3 is TGCGCCAGCAGCCTCGCTCAGGGGGATCAGCCCCAGCATTTT. The chain is built from TRBV4-1 and TRBJ1-5; 7 bases are shared with TRBD1. V lost 4 bases to trimming and J lost 5 bases; unmatched junction nucleotides: 5. The germline V gene encodes CDR1 MGHRA and CDR2 YSYEKL. This CDR3 has 14 amino acids.

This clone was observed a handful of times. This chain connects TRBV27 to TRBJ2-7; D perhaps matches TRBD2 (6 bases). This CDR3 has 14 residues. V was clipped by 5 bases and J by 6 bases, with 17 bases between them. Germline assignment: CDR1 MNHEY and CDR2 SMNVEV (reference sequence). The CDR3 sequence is CASSILASMSEQYF. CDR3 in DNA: TGTGCCAGCAGTATCCTAGCGAGTATGAGCGAGCAGTACTTC.

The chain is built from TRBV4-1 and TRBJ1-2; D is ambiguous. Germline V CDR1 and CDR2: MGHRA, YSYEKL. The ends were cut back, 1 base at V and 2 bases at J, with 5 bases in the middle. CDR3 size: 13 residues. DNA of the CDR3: TGCGCCAGCAGCCAAGCGGGGAACTATGGCTACACCTTC. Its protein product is CASSQAGNYGYTF.

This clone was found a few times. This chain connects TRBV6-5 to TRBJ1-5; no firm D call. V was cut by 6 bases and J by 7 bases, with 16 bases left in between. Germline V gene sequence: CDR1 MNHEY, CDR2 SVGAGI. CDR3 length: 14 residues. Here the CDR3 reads CASSVGGPEQPQHF. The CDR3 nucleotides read TGTGCCAGCAGCGTAGGAGGTCCCGAACAGCCCCAGCATTTT.

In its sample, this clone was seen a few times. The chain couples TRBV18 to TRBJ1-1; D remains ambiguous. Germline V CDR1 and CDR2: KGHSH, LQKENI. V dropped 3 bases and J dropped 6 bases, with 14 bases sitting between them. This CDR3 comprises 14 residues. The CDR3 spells CASSPGQSPAEAFF. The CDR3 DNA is TGTGCCAGCTCACCGGGCCAGAGCCCGGCTGAAGCTTTCTTT.

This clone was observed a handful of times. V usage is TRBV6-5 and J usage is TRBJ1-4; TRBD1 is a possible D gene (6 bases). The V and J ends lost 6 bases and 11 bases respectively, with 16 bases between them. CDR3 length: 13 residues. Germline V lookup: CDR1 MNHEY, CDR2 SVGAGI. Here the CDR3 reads CASSLLEGGKLFF. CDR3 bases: TGTGCCAGCAGCCTTTTGGAGGGGGGGAAACTGTTTTTT.

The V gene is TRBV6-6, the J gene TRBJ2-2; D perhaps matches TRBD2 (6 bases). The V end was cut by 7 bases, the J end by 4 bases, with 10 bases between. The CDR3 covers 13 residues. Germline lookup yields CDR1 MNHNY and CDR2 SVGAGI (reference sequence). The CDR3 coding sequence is TGTGCCAGCACGTGGGAGGTCACCGGGGAGCTGTTTTTT. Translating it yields CASTWEVTGELFF.

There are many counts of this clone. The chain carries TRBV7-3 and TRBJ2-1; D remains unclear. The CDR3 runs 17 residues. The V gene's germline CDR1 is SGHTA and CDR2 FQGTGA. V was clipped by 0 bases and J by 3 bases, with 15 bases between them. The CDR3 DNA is TGTGCCAGCAGCTTAACATACTCGACTCCGGGCTACAATGAGCAGTTCTTC. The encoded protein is CASSLTYSTPGYNEQFF.

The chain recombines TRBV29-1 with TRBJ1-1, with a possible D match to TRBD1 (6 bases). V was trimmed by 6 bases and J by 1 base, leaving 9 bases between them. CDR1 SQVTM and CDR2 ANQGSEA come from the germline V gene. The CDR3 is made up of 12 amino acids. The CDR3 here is CSVGHWNTEAFF. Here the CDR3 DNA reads TGCAGCGTGGGACACTGGAACACTGAAGCTTTCTTT.

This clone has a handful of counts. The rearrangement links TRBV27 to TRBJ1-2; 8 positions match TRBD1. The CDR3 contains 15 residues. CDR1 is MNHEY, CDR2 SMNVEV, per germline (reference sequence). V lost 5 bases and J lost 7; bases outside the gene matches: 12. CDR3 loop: CASSALAPGGGGYTF. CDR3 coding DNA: TGTGCCAGCAGTGCGCTCGCCCCAGGGGGCGGTGGCTACACCTTC.

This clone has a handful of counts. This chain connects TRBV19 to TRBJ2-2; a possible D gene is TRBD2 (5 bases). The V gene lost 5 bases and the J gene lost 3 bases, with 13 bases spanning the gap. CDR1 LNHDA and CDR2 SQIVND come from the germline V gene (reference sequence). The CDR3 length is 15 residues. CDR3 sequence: CASSSIGEYTGELFF. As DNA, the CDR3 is TGTGCCAGTAGTTCCATTGGGGAGTACACCGGGGAGCTGTTTTTT. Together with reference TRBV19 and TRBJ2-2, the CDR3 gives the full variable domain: DGGITQSPKYLFRKEGQNVTLSCEQNLNHDAMYWYRQDPGQGLRLIYYSQIVNDFQKGDIAEGYSVSREKKESFPLTVTSAQKNPTAFYLCASSSIGEYTGELFFGEGSRLTVL.

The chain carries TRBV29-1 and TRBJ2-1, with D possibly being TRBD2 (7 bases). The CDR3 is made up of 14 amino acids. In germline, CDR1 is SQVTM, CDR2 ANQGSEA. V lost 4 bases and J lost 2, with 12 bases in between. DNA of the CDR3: TGCAGCGTTGTTAGGGGGGGCGCCTACAATGAGCAGTTCTTC. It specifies CSVVRGGAYNEQFF.

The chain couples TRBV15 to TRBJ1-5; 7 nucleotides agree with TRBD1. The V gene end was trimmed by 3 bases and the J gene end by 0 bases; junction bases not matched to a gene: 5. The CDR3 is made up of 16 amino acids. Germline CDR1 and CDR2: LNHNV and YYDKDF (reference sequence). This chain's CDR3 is CATSRGDSDSNQPQHF. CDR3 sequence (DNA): TGTGCCACCAGCAGGGGGGACAGCGATAGCAATCAGCCCCAGCATTTT.

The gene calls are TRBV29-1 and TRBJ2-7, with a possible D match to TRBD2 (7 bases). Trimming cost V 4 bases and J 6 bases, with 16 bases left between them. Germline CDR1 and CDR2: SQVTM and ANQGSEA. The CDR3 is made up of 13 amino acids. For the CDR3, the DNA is TGCAGCGTTGCGGGGGCGGGAGCGGCCGAGCAGTACTTC. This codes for CSVAGAGAAEQYF.

DNA for the CDR3: TGTGCCAGCAGGCAGCGATTTGGAAACACTGAAGCTTTCTTT. Its protein product is CASRQRFGNTEAFF. This chain uses TRBV7-9 with TRBJ1-1; no definite D call. The CDR3 is 14 residues long. Looked up from germline, CDR1 is SEHNR and CDR2 is FQNEAQ (reference sequence). Trimming took off 6 bases at V and 2 bases at J, with 13 bases between the two ends.

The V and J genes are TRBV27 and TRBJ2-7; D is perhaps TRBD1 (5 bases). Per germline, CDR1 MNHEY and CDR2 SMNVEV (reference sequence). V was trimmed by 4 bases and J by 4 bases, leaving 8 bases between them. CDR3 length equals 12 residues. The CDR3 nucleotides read TGTGCCAGCAGTTCCAGGGCATACGAGCAGTACTTC. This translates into CASSSRAYEQYF.